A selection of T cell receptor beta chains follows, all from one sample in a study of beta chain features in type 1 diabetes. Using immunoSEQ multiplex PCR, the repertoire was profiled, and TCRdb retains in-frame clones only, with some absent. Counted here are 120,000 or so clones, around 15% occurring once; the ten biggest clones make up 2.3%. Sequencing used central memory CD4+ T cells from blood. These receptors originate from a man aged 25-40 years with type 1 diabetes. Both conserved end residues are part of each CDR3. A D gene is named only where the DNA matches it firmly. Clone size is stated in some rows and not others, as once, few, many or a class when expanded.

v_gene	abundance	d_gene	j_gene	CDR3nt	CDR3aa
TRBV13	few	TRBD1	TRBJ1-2	TGTGCCAGCAGCTCATCCGGGACAGGGCCCTATGGCTACACCTTC	CASSSSGTGPYGYTF
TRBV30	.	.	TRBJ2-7	TGTGCCTGGAGACAGCCAGGGAGGTTCTACGAGCAGTACTTC	CAWRQPGRFYEQYF
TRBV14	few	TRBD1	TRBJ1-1	TGTGCCAGCAGCCTCCTGACAGGGGGGGCAGCTGAAGCTTTCTTT	CASSLLTGGAAEAFF
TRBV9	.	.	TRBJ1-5	TGTGCCAGCAGCGTAACGGGGGATGAGAATCAGCCCCAGCATTTT	CASSVTGDENQPQHF
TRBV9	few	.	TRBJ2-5	TGTGCCAGCAGCTTGACATATCAAGAGACCCAGTACTTC	CASSLTYQETQYF
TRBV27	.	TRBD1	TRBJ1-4	TGTGCCAGCAGTCTACTCCCGGGACAGGGGGCGAAGGAAAAACTGTTTTTT	CASSLLPGQGAKEKLFF
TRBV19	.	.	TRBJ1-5	TGTGCCAGTAGTACGCAGCTAAATCAGCCCCAGCATTTT	CASSTQLNQPQHF
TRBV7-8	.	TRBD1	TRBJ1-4	TGTGCCAGCAGCGCAAGGGGGCGCGGTGAAAAACTGTTTTTT	CASSARGRGEKLFF
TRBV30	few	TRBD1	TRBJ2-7	TGTGCCTGGAGACAGGGGGCCGTGGGTTACGAGCAGTACTTC	CAWRQGAVGYEQYF
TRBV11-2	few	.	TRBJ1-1	TGTGCCAGCAGCTTAGATCATAACACTGAAGCTTTCTTT	CASSLDHNTEAFF
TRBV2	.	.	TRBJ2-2	TGTGCCAGCAGTGAACGGGACACCGGGGAGCTGTTTTTT	CASSERDTGELFF
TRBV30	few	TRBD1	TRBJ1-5	TGTGACTGGACAGGGAATTCGAATCAGCCCCAGCATTTT	CDWTGNSNQPQHF
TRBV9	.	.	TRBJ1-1	TGTGCCAGCAGCGTAGGAACAGGGTTCGCTGAAGCTTTCTTT	CASSVGTGFAEAFF
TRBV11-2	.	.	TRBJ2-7	TGTGCCAGCAGCTTGAACAGATTCTACGAGCAGTACTTC	CASSLNRFYEQYF
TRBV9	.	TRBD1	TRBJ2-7	TGTGCCAGCAGCGTAGGGGGGACAGGATCCTACGAGCAGTACTTC	CASSVGGTGSYEQYF
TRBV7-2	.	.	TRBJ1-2	TGTGCCAGCAGCTTAGAAGGGAACTATGGCTACACCTTC	CASSLEGNYGYTF
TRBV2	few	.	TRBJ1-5	TGTGCCAGCAGCCTCGGACAGAATCAGCCCCAGCATTTT	CASSLGQNQPQHF
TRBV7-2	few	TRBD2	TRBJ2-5	TGTGCCAGCAGCCCCCGACTAGCGGGGGAAGAGACCCAGTACTTC	CASSPRLAGEETQYF